These T cell receptor beta chains were read from a single sample in a study of cytomegalovirus exposure and HLA in healthy donors. Data came from immunoSEQ multiplex PCR; TCRdb stores just in-frame clones and leaves some out. The repertoire has about 88,000 clones, about 96% of them found once; the top ten carry 0.6% to 0.85%. Sequenced: PBMCs. The receptors were gathered from a young man in good health and CMV-seronegative. The CDR3 runs from the conserved cysteine through the conserved F or W. The D gene is left open where the match is weak.

d_call,v_call,cdr3_aa
TRBD1,TRBV6-6,CASRHAGTGYEQYF
.,TRBV4-1,CASSQIVGGYNQPQHF
TRBD1,TRBV7-2,CASSLFGQGYEKLFF
.,TRBV4-1,CASSHQQGFTTNEKLFF
.,TRBV19,CASSRAPERITDTQYF
.,TRBV18,CASSPSKDEQFF
.,TRBV29-1,CSVEVVEGSTEAFF
TRBD1,TRBV7-2,CASRTTGQEPYGYTF
.,TRBV6-1,CASSEALVRMAVGYTF
.,TRBV15,CATSNINYGYTF
.,TRBV6-1,CASSVQENTGELFF
.,TRBV6-4,CASRLDWNTEAFF
.,TRBV29-1,CSVEPRSSYNEQFF
.,TRBV5-1,CASSLGRANPNYGYTF
.,TRBV18,CASSPRQQGTDTQYF
.,TRBV10-2,CASSDFQGAGELFF
TRBD1,TRBV11-2,CASSQVSGTGNEKLFF
.,TRBV29-1,CSVESRLNTEAFF
.,TRBV5-1,CASTLRGGDSEQFF
.,TRBV30,CAWSLGEGTEAFF
TRBD2,TRBV5-1,CASSLSGRGTSWDNEQFF
.,TRBV6-1,CASSEGAGPLVAFF
TRBD2,TRBV5-4,CASSSAGADTQYF
.,TRBV29-1,CSVSGTKNYEQYF
TRBD1,TRBV30,CAGRQGAREGYTF
TRBD1,TRBV5-1,CASSLGTGAYEQYF
TRBD2,TRBV29-1,CSVEGGTSGTYEQYF
.,TRBV6-1,CASSELTYEQYF
.,TRBV6-6,CASRERQGIQYF
TRBD1,TRBV11-3,CASSRGQGGNTIYF
.,TRBV5-5,CASRREQGANTGELFF
TRBD1,TRBV5-8,CASSWGQGAQFF